The clone carrying this TCR beta chain occurred a few times. Germline CDR1 and CDR2: SQVTM and ANQGSEA. This CDR3 is 11 amino acids long. PCR was performed using 60 Vbeta and 13 Jbeta primers. Method: immunoSEQ multiplex PCR; TCRdb's copy keeps in-frame clones and lacks some. The table shows over 200,000 clones, with 82% occurring only once. The sample comes from a study of cytomegalovirus exposure and HLA in healthy donors. The sequence came from a middle-aged man in good health and CMV-seropositive. The sequenced sample consisted of PBMCs. The chain combines TRBV29-1 with TRBJ1-1; D is ambiguous. As DNA, the CDR3 is TGCAGTGCGGAGGCAAACACTGAAGCTTTCTTT. It codes for CSAEANTEAFF.